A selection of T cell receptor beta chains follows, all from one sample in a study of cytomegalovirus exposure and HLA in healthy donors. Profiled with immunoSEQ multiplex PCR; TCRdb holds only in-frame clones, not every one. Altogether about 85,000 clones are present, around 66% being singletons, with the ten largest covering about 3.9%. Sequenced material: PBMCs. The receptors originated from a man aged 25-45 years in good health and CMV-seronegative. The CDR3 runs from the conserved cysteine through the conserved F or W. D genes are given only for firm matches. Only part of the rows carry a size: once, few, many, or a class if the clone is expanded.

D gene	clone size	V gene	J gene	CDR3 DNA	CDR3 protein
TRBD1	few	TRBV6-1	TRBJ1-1	TGTGCCAGCAGTGTGAGGGACAGGGGAATAAGTAGAGGGAACACTGAAGCTTTCTTT	CASSVRDRGISRGNTEAFF
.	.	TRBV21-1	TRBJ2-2	TGTGCCAGCAGCAAAGTCGGAGGAATGGCGAACACCGGGGAGCTGTTTTTT	CASSKVGGMANTGELFF
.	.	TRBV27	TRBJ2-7	TGTGCCAGCAGGCCAGGGGCATACAGCTCCTACGAGCAGTACTTC	CASRPGAYSSYEQYF
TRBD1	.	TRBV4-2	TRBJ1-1	TGTGCCAGCAGCACAGGGGGGATGAACACTGAAGCTTTCTTT	CASSTGGMNTEAFF
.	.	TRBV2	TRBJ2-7	TGTGCCAGCAAACCTAGCTGCTACGAGCAGTACTTC	CASKPSCYEQYF
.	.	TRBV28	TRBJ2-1	TGTGCCAGCAGTGCACGGGGAGACCGATACTACAATGAGCAGTTCTTC	CASSARGDRYYNEQFF
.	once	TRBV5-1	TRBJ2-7	TGCGCCAGCAGCTTGGCAGGTTCCTACGAGCAGTACTTC	CASSLAGSYEQYF
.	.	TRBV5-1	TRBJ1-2	TGCGCCAGCATTTGTAAGGGGGGGGGCTATGGCTACACCTTC	CASICKGGGYGYTF
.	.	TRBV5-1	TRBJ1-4	TGCGCCAGCAGCTTGTGGGCCGGAGAAAAACTGTTTTTT	CASSLWAGEKLFF
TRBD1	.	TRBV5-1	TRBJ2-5	TGCGCCAGCAGCTTTGGACAGGGACAAGAGACCCAGTACTTC	CASSFGQGQETQYF
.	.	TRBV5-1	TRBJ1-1	TGCGCCAGCAGCTTGAGAGGACAGATGAACACTGAAGCTTTCTTT	CASSLRGQMNTEAFF
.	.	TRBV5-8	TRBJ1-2	TGTGCCAGCAGCTTGGACGGACTTAACTATGGCTACACCTTC	CASSLDGLNYGYTF